Listed below are T cell receptor beta chains from one sample, sequenced in a study of blood T cell repertoires in COVID-19. The table came from immunoSEQ multiplex PCR; TCRdb's copy has only in-frame clones and leaves some out. Of around 270,000 clones in the sample, around nine tenths were seen once. Sequencing was performed on peripheral blood. These receptors came from a man younger than 40 with active or convalescent COVID-19. Each CDR3 is given with its conserved first and last residue. D genes are given only for firm matches. Clone size is not always given. Where it is, it says once, few, many or a class for expanded clones.

v_gene: TRBV30
d_gene: TRBD1
abundance: -
j_gene: TRBJ1-4
CDR3nt: TGTGCCTGGACCCGGGGACAGGGGGATGAAAAACTGTTTTTT
CDR3aa: CAWTRGQGDEKLFF

v_gene: TRBV6-5
d_gene: TRBD1
abundance: -
j_gene: TRBJ2-3
CDR3nt: TGTGCCAGCAGTCCCCGACAGGGCGGGGATACGCAGTATTTT
CDR3aa: CASSPRQGGDTQYF

v_gene: TRBV7-6
d_gene: TRBD1
abundance: -
j_gene: TRBJ2-2
CDR3nt: TGTGCCAGCAGCTTCCCCTCGGGACAGATAAACACCGGGGAGCTGTTTTTT
CDR3aa: CASSFPSGQINTGELFF

v_gene: TRBV6-5
d_gene: -
abundance: -
j_gene: TRBJ1-6
CDR3nt: TGTGCCAGCAGTCCCCGGACGGGAAATTCACCCCTCCACTTT
CDR3aa: CASSPRTGNSPLHF

v_gene: TRBV30
d_gene: -
abundance: -
j_gene: TRBJ1-1
CDR3nt: TGTGCCTGGATGGGCATGGGAGCTTTCTTT
CDR3aa: CAWMGMGAFF

v_gene: TRBV6-2/TRBV6-3
d_gene: -
abundance: -
j_gene: TRBJ1-2
CDR3nt: TGTGCCAGCAGTTACCCCACGGACAGATCAAACTATGGCTACACCTTC
CDR3aa: CASSYPTDRSNYGYTF

v_gene: TRBV18
d_gene: -
abundance: -
j_gene: TRBJ2-7
CDR3nt: TGTGCCAGCTCACCGAGGCGGGGTGGCTCCTACGAGCAGTACTTC
CDR3aa: CASSPRRGGSYEQYF

v_gene: TRBV10-3
d_gene: -
abundance: -
j_gene: TRBJ1-6
CDR3nt: TGTGCCCCCGGGGAGGGTTCCAAACCCCTCCACTTT
CDR3aa: CAPGEGSKPLHF

v_gene: TRBV5-6
d_gene: -
abundance: -
j_gene: TRBJ1-4
CDR3nt: TGTGCCAGCAGACGGGGGGGCACTAATGAAAAACTGTTTTTT
CDR3aa: CASRRGGTNEKLFF

v_gene: TRBV2
d_gene: -
abundance: -
j_gene: TRBJ1-1
CDR3nt: TGTGCCGGGCGCCGGGACATCAACACTGAAGCTTTCTTT
CDR3aa: CAGRRDINTEAFF

v_gene: TRBV19
d_gene: -
abundance: once
j_gene: TRBJ2-7
CDR3nt: TGTGCCAGTAGTATCTTATTCGGAACCAAGGGGGCCTACGAGCAGTACTTC
CDR3aa: CASSILFGTKGAYEQYF

v_gene: TRBV19
d_gene: -
abundance: -
j_gene: TRBJ2-5
CDR3nt: TGTGCCAGTAGCCCACAGGCGGGGAACAGGGGAGTAGAGACCCAGTACTTC
CDR3aa: CASSPQAGNRGVETQYF

v_gene: TRBV4-3
d_gene: TRBD2
abundance: -
j_gene: TRBJ2-1
CDR3nt: TGCGCCAGCAGCCGACCAGCGGGGGGGTTTAATGAGCAGTTCTTC
CDR3aa: CASSRPAGGFNEQFF

v_gene: TRBV7-9
d_gene: -
abundance: -
j_gene: TRBJ1-2
CDR3nt: TGTGCCAGCAGCTTAGGAGACCCTTCGGGTGGCTACACCTTC
CDR3aa: CASSLGDPSGGYTF

v_gene: TRBV4-2
d_gene: TRBD2
abundance: -
j_gene: TRBJ2-6
CDR3nt: TGTGCCAGCAGCCAAGATCGTCGCAGGAGTCTAGCGGGCTACTCTGGGGCCAACGTCCTGACTTTC
CDR3aa: CASSQDRRRSLAGYSGANVLTF

v_gene: TRBV20-1
d_gene: TRBD1
abundance: -
j_gene: TRBJ1-2
CDR3nt: TGCAGTGCTAGTTCAGGGGGCTTCCCTTTTAACTATGGCTACACCTTC
CDR3aa: CSASSGGFPFNYGYTF

v_gene: TRBV30
d_gene: -
abundance: -
j_gene: TRBJ1-2
CDR3nt: TGTGCCTGGAGGCAGACAGTTGGCGGCTACACCTTC
CDR3aa: CAWRQTVGGYTF

v_gene: TRBV5-4
d_gene: -
abundance: -
j_gene: TRBJ1-4
CDR3nt: TGTGCCAGCAGCCGGGGGGAAAAACTGTTTTTT
CDR3aa: CASSRGEKLFF

v_gene: TRBV6-5
d_gene: TRBD1
abundance: -
j_gene: TRBJ1-3
CDR3nt: TGTGCCAGCAGTTTAGGGGGCCCTCGCCAGGGAAACACCATATATTTT
CDR3aa: CASSLGGPRQGNTIYF

v_gene: TRBV29-1
d_gene: -
abundance: -
j_gene: TRBJ2-3
CDR3nt: TGCAGCGTTGATGGGCAGGGTGGCACAGATACGCAGTATTTT
CDR3aa: CSVDGQGGTDTQYF

v_gene: TRBV5-1
d_gene: TRBD2
abundance: -
j_gene: TRBJ2-1
CDR3nt: TGCGCCAGCAGAACCGGGACTAGCTCAACGGGACCGTTCTTC
CDR3aa: CASRTGTSSTGPFF

v_gene: TRBV6-5
d_gene: TRBD1
abundance: -
j_gene: TRBJ1-2
CDR3nt: TGTGCCAGCAGTACCGCGGGACAGGGCCTCTATGGCTACACCTTC
CDR3aa: CASSTAGQGLYGYTF

v_gene: TRBV7-9
d_gene: -
abundance: -
j_gene: TRBJ2-2
CDR3nt: TGTGCCAGCAGCTTCGGTTCCGGGGAGCTGTTTTTT
CDR3aa: CASSFGSGELFF

v_gene: TRBV4-3
d_gene: TRBD1
abundance: -
j_gene: TRBJ2-7
CDR3nt: TGCGCCAGCAGCCAAGATCTACAGGGGCCCTACGAGCAGTACTTC
CDR3aa: CASSQDLQGPYEQYF

v_gene: TRBV6-5
d_gene: TRBD1
abundance: -
j_gene: TRBJ1-6
CDR3nt: TGTGCCAGCAGCCGACAGGGTTCATTCAATTCACCCCTCCACTTT
CDR3aa: CASSRQGSFNSPLHF

v_gene: TRBV6-4
d_gene: TRBD1
abundance: -
j_gene: TRBJ1-1
CDR3nt: TGTGCCAGCAGTGACGGAAATAAACCGTGGAGGGGACAGATGAACACTGAAGCTTTCTTT
CDR3aa: CASSDGNKPWRGQMNTEAFF

v_gene: TRBV2
d_gene: -
abundance: -
j_gene: TRBJ1-1
CDR3nt: TGTGCCAGCAGGGAAGACAGGTGGAACACTGAAGCTTTCTTT
CDR3aa: CASREDRWNTEAFF

v_gene: TRBV4-1
d_gene: TRBD1
abundance: -
j_gene: TRBJ2-7
CDR3nt: TGCGCCAGCAGCCAAGATGGGGCAGGGGGCGAGCAGTACTTC
CDR3aa: CASSQDGAGGEQYF

v_gene: TRBV5-6
d_gene: -
abundance: -
j_gene: TRBJ1-2
CDR3nt: TGTGCCAGCAGCTTGCTAGGACAGAGCTATGGCTACACCTTC
CDR3aa: CASSLLGQSYGYTF

v_gene: TRBV7-2
d_gene: TRBD1
abundance: -
j_gene: TRBJ2-3
CDR3nt: TGTGCCAGCAGCACGGGACAGGGGGCCGATACGCAGTATTTT
CDR3aa: CASSTGQGADTQYF

v_gene: TRBV30
d_gene: TRBD1
abundance: -
j_gene: TRBJ2-5
CDR3nt: TGTGCCTGGAGTAGGGGGCAGGACCTGGGAGAGACCCAGTACTTC
CDR3aa: CAWSRGQDLGETQYF

v_gene: TRBV19
d_gene: -
abundance: -
j_gene: TRBJ1-6
CDR3nt: TGTGCCAGTAGTATAGATCACAAGAGCGCCTATAATTCACCCCTCCACTTT
CDR3aa: CASSIDHKSAYNSPLHF

v_gene: TRBV4-3
d_gene: -
abundance: -
j_gene: TRBJ1-1
CDR3nt: TGCGCCAGCAGCCAACTCAGGGAGAACACTGAAGCTTTCTTT
CDR3aa: CASSQLRENTEAFF

v_gene: TRBV7-6
d_gene: -
abundance: -
j_gene: TRBJ1-3
CDR3nt: TGTGCCAGCAGCTTATCTATACAGGTTTCTGGAAACACCATATATTTT
CDR3aa: CASSLSIQVSGNTIYF

v_gene: TRBV6-2/TRBV6-3
d_gene: -
abundance: -
j_gene: TRBJ1-5
CDR3nt: TGTGCCAGCAGTTCTTTTAGTCGCAATCAGCCCCAGCATTTT
CDR3aa: CASSSFSRNQPQHF

v_gene: TRBV19
d_gene: TRBD1
abundance: once
j_gene: TRBJ1-6
CDR3nt: TGTGCCAGTTCAACCGGGACAGCGAATTCACCCCTCCACTTT
CDR3aa: CASSTGTANSPLHF

v_gene: TRBV10-3
d_gene: -
abundance: once
j_gene: TRBJ2-6
CDR3nt: TGTGCCATCAGCCCCGACCCCGGGAGCTCTGGGGCCAACGTCCTGACTTTC
CDR3aa: CAISPDPGSSGANVLTF

v_gene: TRBV10-1
d_gene: -
abundance: -
j_gene: TRBJ2-7
CDR3nt: TGCGCCTGTTTCCAGAAACAGGCGCGCGAGCAGTACTTC
CDR3aa: CACFQKQAREQYF

v_gene: TRBV4-3
d_gene: -
abundance: -
j_gene: TRBJ2-7
CDR3nt: TGCGCCAGCAGCCCAGAACTCGTCGGGTCAACCTACGAGCAGTACTTC
CDR3aa: CASSPELVGSTYEQYF

v_gene: TRBV10-3
d_gene: TRBD2
abundance: -
j_gene: TRBJ2-5
CDR3nt: TGTGCCATCAGTGAGTCAGGACTAGCGGAGGAGACCCAGTACTTC
CDR3aa: CAISESGLAEETQYF

v_gene: TRBV3-1/TRBV3-2
d_gene: -
abundance: -
j_gene: TRBJ1-1
CDR3nt: TGTGCCAGCAGCCAAGGGGGCGGCCACACTGAAGCTTTCTTT
CDR3aa: CASSQGGGHTEAFF

v_gene: TRBV7-2
d_gene: -
abundance: -
j_gene: TRBJ2-7
CDR3nt: TGTGCCAGCAGCTTAGGCGGTAGCGGAACATACGAGCAGTACTTC
CDR3aa: CASSLGGSGTYEQYF

v_gene: TRBV6-4
d_gene: -
abundance: -
j_gene: TRBJ1-2
CDR3nt: TGTGCCAGCCTCAGTCATTTGCAGGGCGTGGACTATGGCTACACCTTC
CDR3aa: CASLSHLQGVDYGYTF

v_gene: TRBV6-2/TRBV6-3
d_gene: TRBD1
abundance: -
j_gene: TRBJ1-3
CDR3nt: TGTGCCAGCAGTTACTCACCCGACATGTGGGACAGCTCTGGAAACACCATATATTTT
CDR3aa: CASSYSPDMWDSSGNTIYF

v_gene: TRBV6-2/TRBV6-3
d_gene: -
abundance: -
j_gene: TRBJ1-1
CDR3nt: TGTGCCAGCAGTCGATCCGGGGGGTTTGAAGCTTTCTTT
CDR3aa: CASSRSGGFEAFF